The T cell receptor beta chain described here comes from a study of shared clonotypes between healthy human individuals. Whole-study results and caveats: Rarefaction analysis demonstrated incomplete sorted-subset sequencing notwithstanding large depth.

Assay used: immunoSEQ multiplex PCR; TCRdb lists only in-frame clones, some missing. The sample contains some 2,500,000 clones, just under 95% of which appear only once. Germline-derived CDR1 and CDR2 are LNHDA and SQIVND (reference sequence). Trimming pared 6 bases from V and 9 bases from J, leaving 12 bases between. There are 12 residues in the CDR3. Note on this clone: Its antigen is as yet unknown.

The sample consisted of naive CD4+ T cells from PBMCs. Subset: CD45RA+ positively selected. This sequence originates from a man aged 18 to 29 in good health. Some clones in this sample may be carry-over from other donors' samples. The chain combines TRBV19 with TRBJ2-4, with D hard to call. The CDR3 here is CASSGHLGIQYF. The DNA for the CDR3 is TGTGCCAGTAGCGGGCATCTGGGCATTCAGTACTTC.